Listed below are T cell receptor beta chains from one sample, sequenced in a study of shared clonotypes between healthy human individuals. This table comes from immunoSEQ multiplex PCR, and its TCRdb copy is limited to in-frame clones, with some not included. The sample yields millions of clones, under 95% seen once. The sample comprised naive CD8+ T cells from PBMCs. The source of these receptors is a man aged 18-30 years in good health. Some clones in this sample may be carry-over from other donors' samples. CDR3s include the opening cysteine and the closing phenylalanine or tryptophan. The D gene is left open where the match is weak. Clone size, where shown, is once, few, many, or a class for clones that have expanded.

d_call	j_call	clone_size	v_call	cdr3_nt	cdr3_aa
.	TRBJ1-1	.	TRBV7-9	TGTGCCAGTGGCAGGGTTGACACTGAAGCTTTCTTT	CASGRVDTEAFF
.	TRBJ2-1	.	TRBV5-4	TGTGCCAGCAGCTTCTACGACAATGAGCAGTTCTTC	CASSFYDNEQFF
.	TRBJ2-1	.	TRBV30	TGTGCCTGGACCGATTGGGGAATCTCCTACAATGAGCAGTTCTTC	CAWTDWGISYNEQFF
TRBD1	TRBJ1-1	.	TRBV19	TGTGCCAGTAGTGCGGACAGGACCGAAGCGGAGAACACTGAAGCTTTCTTT	CASSADRTEAENTEAFF
.	TRBJ1-3	.	TRBV5-6	TGTGCCAGCAGCTTTCAAGGGCCTGGAAACACCATATATTTT	CASSFQGPGNTIYF
TRBD2	TRBJ2-2	.	TRBV7-9	TGTGCCAGCAGCCACTGGACTAGCGGGAGGGCCGACACCGGGGAGCTGTTTTTT	CASSHWTSGRADTGELFF
TRBD1	TRBJ1-2	.	TRBV25-1	TGTGCCAGTAGCGGGACAGGGGGCCTTAACTATGGCTACACCTTC	CASSGTGGLNYGYTF
.	TRBJ2-2	.	TRBV7-9	TGTGCCAGCAGCTTAGCGCTTCTAGCTCGGGCCGGGGAGCTGTTTTTT	CASSLALLARAGELFF
.	TRBJ1-2	.	TRBV4-3	TGCGCCAGCAGCCAGACACAGGGCTTTGACTATGGCTACACCTTC	CASSQTQGFDYGYTF
.	TRBJ1-1	.	TRBV4-1	TGCGCCAGCAGCCAAGGACGGGCGGGCACTGAAGCTTTCTTT	CASSQGRAGTEAFF
TRBD2	TRBJ2-3	.	TRBV7-8	TGTGCCAGCAGCTTAGATGAGCGGGAGGCCTTCACAGATACGCAGTATTTT	CASSLDEREAFTDTQYF
.	TRBJ1-1	.	TRBV28	TGTGCCAGCAGTTTAACGGGGAGGTACACTGAAGCTTTCTTT	CASSLTGRYTEAFF
.	TRBJ1-5	.	TRBV28	TGTGCCAGCAGGATGATAAACAGGTGGAATCAGCCCCAGCATTTT	CASRMINRWNQPQHF
.	TRBJ2-2	.	TRBV19	TGTGCCACCACAGGACCTCCCCGGGGCGGGGAGCTGTTTTTT	CATTGPPRGGELFF
.	TRBJ1-1	.	TRBV6-5	TGTGCCAGCAGTAACTGGGGAACTGAAGCTTTCTTT	CASSNWGTEAFF
TRBD2	TRBJ2-7	once	TRBV15	TGTGCCGTTGCCCCCAGCGGGGGCTACGAGCAGTACTTC	CAVAPSGGYEQYF
.	TRBJ2-2	.	TRBV6-1	TGTGCCAGCAGTGAAGTCCCCATCGGCACCGGGGAGCTGTTTTTT	CASSEVPIGTGELFF
.	TRBJ1-2	.	TRBV2	TGTGCCAGCAGTGAAGTAGGGGATTATGGCTACACCTTC	CASSEVGDYGYTF
.	TRBJ1-5	.	TRBV6-5	TGTGCCAGCAGCCTTCAGCCCCAGCATTTT	CASSLQPQHF
TRBD2	TRBJ2-1	.	TRBV9	TGTGCCAGCAGCGCCCGAGGGGGGACTAGAGGGAATGAGCAGTTCTTC	CASSARGGTRGNEQFF
TRBD2	TRBJ2-1	.	TRBV7-3	TGTGCCAGCAGCTATACTAGCGGGGGGCGCGATGAGCAGTTCTTC	CASSYTSGGRDEQFF
.	TRBJ2-6	.	TRBV7-9	TGTGCCAGCAGCGAGACAGCACTGTTCTCTGGGGCCAACGTCCTGACTTTC	CASSETALFSGANVLTF
TRBD2	TRBJ2-1	.	TRBV27	TGTGCCAGCAGTCCGACCGGGACTAGCGGGATTGGTGAGCAGTTCTTC	CASSPTGTSGIGEQFF
TRBD1	TRBJ1-5	.	TRBV28	TGTGCCAGCAGTTTAGGAACAGGGGGCGTTAATCAGCCCCAGCATTTT	CASSLGTGGVNQPQHF
TRBD1	TRBJ1-5	.	TRBV27	TGTGCCAGCAGTTTATCGCAGGGGGGACCCCAGCATTTT	CASSLSQGGPQHF
TRBD2	TRBJ2-5	.	TRBV27	TGTGCCAGCAGTTTATTGGGGGGGGGAGAGACCCAGTACTTC	CASSLLGGGETQYF
TRBD1	TRBJ2-1	.	TRBV6-5	TGTGCCAGCAGTTACTCGAGTTGGCAGGGGGCCAATGAGCAGTTCTTC	CASSYSSWQGANEQFF
.	TRBJ2-3	.	TRBV6-1	TGTGCCAGCAGTGAAGGGCGGGATACGCAGTATTTT	CASSEGRDTQYF
.	TRBJ2-6	.	TRBV9	TGTGCCAGCGACGACAGGGCCAACGTCCTGACTTTC	CASDDRANVLTF
TRBD2	TRBJ2-2	.	TRBV27	TGTGCCAGCAGTTTAGTCCTGGCGGGAGGGCCATACGGGGAGCTGTTTTTT	CASSLVLAGGPYGELFF
TRBD1	TRBJ1-4	.	TRBV4-2	TGTGCCAGCAGCCAAGATGGGACAGGGAAGCGAAAACTGTTTTTT	CASSQDGTGKRKLFF
.	TRBJ2-7	.	TRBV28	TGTGCCAGCAGCCTACCGTCCCGTTACGAGCAGTACTTC	CASSLPSRYEQYF
TRBD2	TRBJ2-7	.	TRBV5-6	TGTGCCAGCAGCTTGGAGGGACTAGCCTACGAGCAGTACTTC	CASSLEGLAYEQYF
TRBD1	TRBJ2-7	.	TRBV4-3	TGCGCCAGCAGCCAAGAAGTCTTCGGGACAGGGAACATCTACGAGCAGTACTTC	CASSQEVFGTGNIYEQYF
.	TRBJ2-7	.	TRBV13	TGTGCCAGCAGCTTAGGCGGGGTCTCCTACGAGCAGTACTTC	CASSLGGVSYEQYF
.	TRBJ2-2	.	TRBV5-1	TGCGCCAGCAGCCTGACAGGGAACACCGGGGAGCTGTTTTTT	CASSLTGNTGELFF